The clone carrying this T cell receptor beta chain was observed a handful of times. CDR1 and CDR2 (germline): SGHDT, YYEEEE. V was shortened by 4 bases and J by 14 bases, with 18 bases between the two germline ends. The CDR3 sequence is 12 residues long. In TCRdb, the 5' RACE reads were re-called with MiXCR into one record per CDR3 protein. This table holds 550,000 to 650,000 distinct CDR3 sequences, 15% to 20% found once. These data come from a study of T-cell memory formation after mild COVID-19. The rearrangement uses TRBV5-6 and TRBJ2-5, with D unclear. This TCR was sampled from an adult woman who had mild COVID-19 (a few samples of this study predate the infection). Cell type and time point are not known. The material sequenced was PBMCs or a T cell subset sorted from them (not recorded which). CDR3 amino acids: CASSLFDLEYYF. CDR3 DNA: TGTGCCAGCAGCCTTTTCGACTTAGAATACTACTTC.